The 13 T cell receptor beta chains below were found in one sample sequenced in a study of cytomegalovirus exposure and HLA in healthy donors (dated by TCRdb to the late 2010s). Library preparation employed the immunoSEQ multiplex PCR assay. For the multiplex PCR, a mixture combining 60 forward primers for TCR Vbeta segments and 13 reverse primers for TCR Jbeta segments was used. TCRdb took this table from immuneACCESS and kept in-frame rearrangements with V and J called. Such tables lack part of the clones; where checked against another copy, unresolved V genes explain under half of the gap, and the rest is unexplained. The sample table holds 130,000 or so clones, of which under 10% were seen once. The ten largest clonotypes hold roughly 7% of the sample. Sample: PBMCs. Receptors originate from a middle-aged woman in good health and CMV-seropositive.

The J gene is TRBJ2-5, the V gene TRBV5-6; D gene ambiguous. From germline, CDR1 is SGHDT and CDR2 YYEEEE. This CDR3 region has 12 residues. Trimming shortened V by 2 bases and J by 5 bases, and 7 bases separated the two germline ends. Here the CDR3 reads CASSFSGETQYF. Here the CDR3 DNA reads TGTGCCAGCAGCTTCTCCGGGGAGACCCAGTACTTC.

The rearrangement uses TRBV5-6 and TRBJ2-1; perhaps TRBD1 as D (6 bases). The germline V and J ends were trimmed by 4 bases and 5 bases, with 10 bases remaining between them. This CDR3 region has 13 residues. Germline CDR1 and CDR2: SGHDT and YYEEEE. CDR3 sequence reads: CASSRGTNNEQFF. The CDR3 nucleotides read TGTGCCAGCAGCAGGGGGACAAACAATGAGCAGTTCTTC.

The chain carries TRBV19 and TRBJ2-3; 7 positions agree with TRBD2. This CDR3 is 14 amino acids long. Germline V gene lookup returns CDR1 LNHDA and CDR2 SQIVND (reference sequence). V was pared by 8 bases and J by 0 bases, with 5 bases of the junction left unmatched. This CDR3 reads CASAREGSTDTQYF. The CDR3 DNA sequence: TGTGCCAGTGCCAGGGAGGGGAGCACAGATACGCAGTATTTT.

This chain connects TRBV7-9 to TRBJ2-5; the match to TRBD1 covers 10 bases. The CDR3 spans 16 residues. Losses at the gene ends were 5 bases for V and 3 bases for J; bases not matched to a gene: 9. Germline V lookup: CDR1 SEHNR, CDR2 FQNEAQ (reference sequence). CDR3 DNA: TGTGCCAGCAGCCCGACCCCAGGGACAGGGGAAGAGACCCAGTACTTC. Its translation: CASSPTPGTGEETQYF.

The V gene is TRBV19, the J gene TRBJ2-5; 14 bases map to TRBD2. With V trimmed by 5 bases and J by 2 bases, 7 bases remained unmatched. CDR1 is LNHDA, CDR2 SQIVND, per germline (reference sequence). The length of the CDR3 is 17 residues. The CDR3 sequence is CASSPQRLAGGQETQYF. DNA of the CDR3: TGTGCCAGTAGTCCCCAGAGACTAGCGGGGGGGCAAGAGACCCAGTACTTC.

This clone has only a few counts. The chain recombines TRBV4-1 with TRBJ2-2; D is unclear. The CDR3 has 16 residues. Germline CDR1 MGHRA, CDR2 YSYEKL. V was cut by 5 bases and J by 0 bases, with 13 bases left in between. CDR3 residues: CASSDTSGSNTGELFF. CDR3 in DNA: TGCGCCAGCAGCGATACTTCAGGATCGAACACCGGGGAGCTGTTTTTT.

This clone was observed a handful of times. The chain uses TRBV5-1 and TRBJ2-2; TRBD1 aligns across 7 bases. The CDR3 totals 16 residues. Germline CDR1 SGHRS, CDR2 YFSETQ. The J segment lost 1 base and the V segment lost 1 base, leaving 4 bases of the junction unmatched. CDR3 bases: TGCGCCAGCAGCTTGTTGGGACAGCGGAACACCGGGGAGCTGTTTTTT. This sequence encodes CASSLLGQRNTGELFF.

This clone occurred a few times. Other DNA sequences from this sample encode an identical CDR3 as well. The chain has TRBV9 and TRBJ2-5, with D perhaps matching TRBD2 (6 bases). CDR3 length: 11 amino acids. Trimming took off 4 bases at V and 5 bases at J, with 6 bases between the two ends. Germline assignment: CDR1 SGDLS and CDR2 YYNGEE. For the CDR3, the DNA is TGTGCCAGCAGCCGGGGGGAGACCCAGTACTTC. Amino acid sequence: CASSRGETQYF.

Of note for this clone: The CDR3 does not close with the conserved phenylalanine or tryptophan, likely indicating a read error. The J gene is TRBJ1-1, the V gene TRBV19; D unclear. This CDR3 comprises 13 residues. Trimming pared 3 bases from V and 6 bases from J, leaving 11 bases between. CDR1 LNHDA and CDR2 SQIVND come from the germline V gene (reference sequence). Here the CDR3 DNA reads TGTGCCAGTAGTATTGTCGGGAGCGCTGAAGCTTTCTTG. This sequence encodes CASSIVGSAEAFL.

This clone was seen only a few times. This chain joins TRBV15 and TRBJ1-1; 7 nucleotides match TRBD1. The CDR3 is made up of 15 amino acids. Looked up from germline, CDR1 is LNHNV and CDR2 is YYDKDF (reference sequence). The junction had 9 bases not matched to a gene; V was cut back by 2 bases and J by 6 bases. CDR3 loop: CATSRPDRLVPEAFF. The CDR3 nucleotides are TGTGCCACCAGCAGACCGGACAGGTTAGTGCCTGAAGCTTTCTTT.

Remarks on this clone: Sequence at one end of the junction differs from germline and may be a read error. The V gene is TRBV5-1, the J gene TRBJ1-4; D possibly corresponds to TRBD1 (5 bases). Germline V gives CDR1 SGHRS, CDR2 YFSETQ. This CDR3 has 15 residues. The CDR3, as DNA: TGCGCCAGCGCCCTAAGTTGGGGCTCTAACGAAAAACTGTTTTTT. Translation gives CASALSWGSNEKLFF. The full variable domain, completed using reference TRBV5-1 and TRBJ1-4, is KAGVTQTPRYLIKTRGQQVTLSCSPISGHRSVSWYQQTPGQGLQFLFEYFSETQRNKGNFPGRFSGRQFSNSRSEMNVSTLELGDSALYLCASALSWGSNEKLFFGSGTQLSVL.

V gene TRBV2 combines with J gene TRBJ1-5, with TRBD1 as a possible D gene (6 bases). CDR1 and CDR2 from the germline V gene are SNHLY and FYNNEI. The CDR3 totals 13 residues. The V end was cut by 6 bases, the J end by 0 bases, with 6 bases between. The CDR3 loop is CASRTGSNQPQHF. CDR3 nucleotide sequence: TGTGCCAGCAGGACAGGTAGCAATCAGCCCCAGCATTTT.

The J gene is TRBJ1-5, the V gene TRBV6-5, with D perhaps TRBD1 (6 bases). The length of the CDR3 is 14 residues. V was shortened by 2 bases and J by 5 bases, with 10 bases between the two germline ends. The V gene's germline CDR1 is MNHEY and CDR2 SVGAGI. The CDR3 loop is CASSYKAGDQPQHF. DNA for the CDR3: TGTGCCAGCAGTTACAAGGCAGGGGATCAGCCCCAGCATTTT.